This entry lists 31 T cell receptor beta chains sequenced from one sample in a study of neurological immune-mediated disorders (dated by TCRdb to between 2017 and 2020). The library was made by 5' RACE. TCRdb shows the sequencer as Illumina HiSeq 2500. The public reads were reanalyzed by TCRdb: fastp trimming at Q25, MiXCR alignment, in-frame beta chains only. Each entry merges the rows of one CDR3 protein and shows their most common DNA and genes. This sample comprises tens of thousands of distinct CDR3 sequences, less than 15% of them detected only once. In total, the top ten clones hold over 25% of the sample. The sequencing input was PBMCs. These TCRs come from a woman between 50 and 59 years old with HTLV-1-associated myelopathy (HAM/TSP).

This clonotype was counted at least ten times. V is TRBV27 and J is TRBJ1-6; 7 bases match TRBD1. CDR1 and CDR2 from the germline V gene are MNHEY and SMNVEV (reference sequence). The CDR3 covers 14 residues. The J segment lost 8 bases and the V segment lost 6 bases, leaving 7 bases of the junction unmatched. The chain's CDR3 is CASSPRQGDSPLHF. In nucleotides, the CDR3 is TGTGCCAGCAGCCCGAGACAGGGTGATTCACCCCTCCACTTT.

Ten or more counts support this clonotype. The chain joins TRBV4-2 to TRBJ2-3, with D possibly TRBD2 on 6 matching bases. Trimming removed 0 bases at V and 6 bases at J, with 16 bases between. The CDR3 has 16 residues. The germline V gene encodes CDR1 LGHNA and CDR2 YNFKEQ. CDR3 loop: CASSQDRDGGSDTQYF. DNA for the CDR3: TGTGCCAGCAGCCAAGACAGGGACGGGGGTTCGGATACGCAGTATTTT.

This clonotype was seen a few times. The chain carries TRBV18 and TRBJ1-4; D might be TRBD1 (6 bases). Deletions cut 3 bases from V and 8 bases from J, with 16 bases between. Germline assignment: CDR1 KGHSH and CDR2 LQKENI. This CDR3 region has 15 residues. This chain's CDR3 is CASSPRAGEGEKLFF. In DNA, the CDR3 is TGTGCCAGCTCACCTCGTGCAGGGGAAGGAGAAAAACTGTTTTTT.

The CDR3 DNA is TGTGCCACCAGTCAAAGAGAAGGGAATAATTCACCCCTCCACTTT. Translating gives CATSQREGNNSPLHF. The chain has TRBV7-6 and TRBJ1-6; D call uncertain. Looked up from germline, CDR1 is SGHVS and CDR2 is FNYEAQ. V lost 10 bases, J lost 5 bases, and 18 bases lay in between. The CDR3 is 15 amino acids. Full variable domain (remainder filled in from reference TRBV7-6 and TRBJ1-6): GAGVSQSPRYKVTKRGQDVALRCDPISGHVSLYWYRQALGQGPEFLTYFNYEAQQDKSGLPNDRFSAERPEGSISTLTIQRTEQRDSAMYRCATSQREGNNSPLHFGNGTRLTVT.

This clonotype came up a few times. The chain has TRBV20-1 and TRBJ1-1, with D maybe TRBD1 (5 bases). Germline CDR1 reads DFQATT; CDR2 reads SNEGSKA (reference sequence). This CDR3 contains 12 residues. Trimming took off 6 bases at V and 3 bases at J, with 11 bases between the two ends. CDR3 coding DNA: TGCAGTGCCGTGCGACAGTACACTGAAGCTTTCTTT. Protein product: CSAVRQYTEAFF.

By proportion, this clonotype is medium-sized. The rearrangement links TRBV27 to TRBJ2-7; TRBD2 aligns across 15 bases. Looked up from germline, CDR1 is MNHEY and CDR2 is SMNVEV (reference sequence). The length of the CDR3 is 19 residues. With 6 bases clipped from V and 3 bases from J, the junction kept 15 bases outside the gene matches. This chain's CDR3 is CASSPGAGLAGGPHYEQYV. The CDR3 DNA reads TGTGCCAGCAGCCCAGGGGCAGGACTAGCGGGGGGGCCGCACTACGAGCAGTACGTC.

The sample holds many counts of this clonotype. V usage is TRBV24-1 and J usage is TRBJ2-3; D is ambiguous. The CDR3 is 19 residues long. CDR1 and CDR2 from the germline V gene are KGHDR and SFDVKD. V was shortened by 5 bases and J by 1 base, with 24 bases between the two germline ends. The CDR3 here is CATSARAAGAQVGTDTQYF. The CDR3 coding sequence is TGTGCCACCAGTGCCCGCGCGGCAGGAGCGCAGGTGGGCACAGATACGCAGTATTTT.

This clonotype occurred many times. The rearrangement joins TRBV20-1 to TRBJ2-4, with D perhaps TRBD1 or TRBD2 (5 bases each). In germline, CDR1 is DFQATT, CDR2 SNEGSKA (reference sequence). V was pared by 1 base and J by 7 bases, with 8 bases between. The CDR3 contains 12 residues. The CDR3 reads CSARVWGNIQYF. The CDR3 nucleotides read TGCAGTGCTAGAGTCTGGGGGAACATTCAGTACTTC.

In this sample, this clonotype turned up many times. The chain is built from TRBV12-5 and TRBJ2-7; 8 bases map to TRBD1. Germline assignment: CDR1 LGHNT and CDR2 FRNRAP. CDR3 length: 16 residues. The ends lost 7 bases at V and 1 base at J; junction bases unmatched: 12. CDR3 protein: CASDLPQTGVSYEQYV. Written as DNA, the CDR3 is TGTGCTAGTGACCTCCCTCAGACAGGGGTATCCTACGAGCAGTACGTC.

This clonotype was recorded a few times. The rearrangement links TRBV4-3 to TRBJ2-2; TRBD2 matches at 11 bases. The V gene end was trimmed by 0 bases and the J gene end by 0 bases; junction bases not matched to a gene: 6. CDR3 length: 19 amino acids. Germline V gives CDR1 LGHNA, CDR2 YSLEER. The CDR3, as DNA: TGCGCCAGCAGCCAAGAACTAGCGGGGGCCGACTCGAACACCGGGGAGCTGTTTTTT. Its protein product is CASSQELAGADSNTGELFF.

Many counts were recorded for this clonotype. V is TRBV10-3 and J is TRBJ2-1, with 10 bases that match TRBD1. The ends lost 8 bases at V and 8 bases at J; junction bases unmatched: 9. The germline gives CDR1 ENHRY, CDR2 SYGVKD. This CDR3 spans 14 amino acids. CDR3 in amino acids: CAIGEGQGMDEQFF. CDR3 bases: TGTGCCATCGGGGAGGGACAGGGGATGGATGAGCAGTTCTTC.

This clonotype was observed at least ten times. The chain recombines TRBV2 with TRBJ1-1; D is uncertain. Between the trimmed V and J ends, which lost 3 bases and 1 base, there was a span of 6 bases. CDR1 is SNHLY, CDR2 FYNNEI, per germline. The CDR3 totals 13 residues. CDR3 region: CASSELENTEAFF. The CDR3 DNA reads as TGTGCCAGCAGTGAGCTGGAGAACACTGAAGCTTTCTTT.

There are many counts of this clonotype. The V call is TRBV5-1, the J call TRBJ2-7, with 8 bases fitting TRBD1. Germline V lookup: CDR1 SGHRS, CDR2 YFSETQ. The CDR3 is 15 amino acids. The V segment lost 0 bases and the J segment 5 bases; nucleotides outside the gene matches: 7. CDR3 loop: CASSLEGQDPDEQYV. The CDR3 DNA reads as TGCGCCAGCAGCTTGGAGGGACAGGACCCGGACGAGCAGTACGTC.

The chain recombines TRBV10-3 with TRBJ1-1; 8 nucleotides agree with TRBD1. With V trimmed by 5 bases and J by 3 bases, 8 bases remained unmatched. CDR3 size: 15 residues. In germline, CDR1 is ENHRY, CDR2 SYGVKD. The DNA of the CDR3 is TGTGCCATCAGTCAAGAGACAGGGGCGGACACTGAAGCTTTCTTT. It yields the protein CAISQETGADTEAFF.

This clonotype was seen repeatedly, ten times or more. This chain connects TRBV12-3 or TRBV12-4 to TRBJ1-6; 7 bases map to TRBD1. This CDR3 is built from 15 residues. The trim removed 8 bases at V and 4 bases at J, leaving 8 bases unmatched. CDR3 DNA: TGTGCCAGCCGACCGGGACAGTTATATAATTCACCCCTCCACTTT. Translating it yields CASRPGQLYNSPLHF.

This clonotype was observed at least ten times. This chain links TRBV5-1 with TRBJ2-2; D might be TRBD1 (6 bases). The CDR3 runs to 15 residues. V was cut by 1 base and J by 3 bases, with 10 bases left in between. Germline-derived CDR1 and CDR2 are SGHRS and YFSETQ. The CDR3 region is CASSLYRADTGELFF. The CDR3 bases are TGCGCCAGCAGCTTGTACAGGGCGGACACCGGGGAGCTGTTTTTT. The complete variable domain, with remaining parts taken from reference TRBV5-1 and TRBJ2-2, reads KAGVTQTPRYLIKTRGQQVTLSCSPISGHRSVSWYQQTPGQGLQFLFEYFSETQRNKGNFPGRFSGRQFSNSRSEMNVSTLELGDSALYLCASSLYRADTGELFFGEGSRLTVL.

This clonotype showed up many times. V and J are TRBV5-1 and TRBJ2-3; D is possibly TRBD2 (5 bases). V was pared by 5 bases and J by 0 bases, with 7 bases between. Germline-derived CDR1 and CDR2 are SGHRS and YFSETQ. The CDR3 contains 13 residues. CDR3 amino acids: CASRGGSTDTQYF. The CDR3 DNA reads TGCGCCAGCAGGGGCGGGAGCACAGATACGCAGTATTTT.

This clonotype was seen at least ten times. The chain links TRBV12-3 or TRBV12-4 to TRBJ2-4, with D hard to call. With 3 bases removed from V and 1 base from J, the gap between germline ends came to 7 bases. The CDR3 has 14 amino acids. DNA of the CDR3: TGTGCCAGCAGTTTCCCCAGGGCCAAAAACATTCAGTACTTC. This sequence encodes CASSFPRAKNIQYF.

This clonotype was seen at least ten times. Here the CDR3 reads CASSPRGPYEQYF. The CDR3 nucleotides read TGTGCCAGCAGCCCCCGCGGTCCCTACGAGCAGTACTTC. The chain has TRBV7-9 and TRBJ2-7, with D hard to call. The germline V gene encodes CDR1 SEHNR and CDR2 FQNEAQ (reference sequence). This CDR3 contains 13 residues. Trimming removed 5 bases from V and 2 bases from J, with 10 bases in between.

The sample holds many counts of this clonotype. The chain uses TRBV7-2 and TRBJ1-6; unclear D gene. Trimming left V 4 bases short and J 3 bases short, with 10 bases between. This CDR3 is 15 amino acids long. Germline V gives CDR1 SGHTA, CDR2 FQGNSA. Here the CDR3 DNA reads TGTGCCAGCAGCTCCCGGCGGGTCTATAATTCACCCCTCCACTTT. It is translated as CASSSRRVYNSPLHF.

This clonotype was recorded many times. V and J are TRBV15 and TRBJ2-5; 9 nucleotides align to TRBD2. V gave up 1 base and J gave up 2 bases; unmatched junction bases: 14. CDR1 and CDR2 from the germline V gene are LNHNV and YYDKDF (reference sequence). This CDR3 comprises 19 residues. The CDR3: CATSRGGRGSGGPQETQYF. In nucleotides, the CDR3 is TGTGCCACCAGCAGAGGCGGGAGGGGTAGCGGGGGTCCTCAAGAGACCCAGTACTTC.

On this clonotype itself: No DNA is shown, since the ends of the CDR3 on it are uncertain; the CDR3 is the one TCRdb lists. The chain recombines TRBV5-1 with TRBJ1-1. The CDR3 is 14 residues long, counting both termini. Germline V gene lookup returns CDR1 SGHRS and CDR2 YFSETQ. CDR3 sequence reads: CASSFYICSTRAFF.

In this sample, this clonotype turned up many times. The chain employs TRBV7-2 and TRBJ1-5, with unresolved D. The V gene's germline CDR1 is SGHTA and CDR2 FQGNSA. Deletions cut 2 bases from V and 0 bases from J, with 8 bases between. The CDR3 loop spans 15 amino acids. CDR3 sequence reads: CASSLNPASNQPQHF. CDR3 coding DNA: TGTGCCAGCAGCTTAAACCCGGCTAGCAATCAGCCCCAGCATTTT.

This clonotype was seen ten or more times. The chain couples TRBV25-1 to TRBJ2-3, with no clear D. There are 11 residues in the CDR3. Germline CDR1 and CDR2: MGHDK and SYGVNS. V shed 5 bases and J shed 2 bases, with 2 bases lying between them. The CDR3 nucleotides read TGTGCCAGCAGTCTCACAGATACGCAGTATTTT. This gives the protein CASSLTDTQYF.

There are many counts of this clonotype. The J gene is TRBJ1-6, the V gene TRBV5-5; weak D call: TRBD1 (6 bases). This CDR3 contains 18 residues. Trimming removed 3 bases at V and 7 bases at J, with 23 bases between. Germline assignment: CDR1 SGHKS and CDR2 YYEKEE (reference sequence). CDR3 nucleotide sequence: TGTGCCAGCAGCTCAGAAGATTTCGGGGCAGGGGTAAATTCACCCCTCCACTTT. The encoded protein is CASSSEDFGAGVNSPLHF. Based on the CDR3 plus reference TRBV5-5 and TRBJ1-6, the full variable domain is DAGVTQSPTHLIKTRGQQVTLRCSPISGHKSVSWYQQVLGQGPQFIFQYYEKEERGRGNFPDRFSARQFPNYSSELNVNALLLGDSALYLCASSSEDFGAGVNSPLHFGNGTRLTVT.

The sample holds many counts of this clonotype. As DNA, the CDR3 is TGTGCCACCAGCAGGGGCAGGGGGCCCAACACCGGGGAGCTGTTTTTT. It translates to CATSRGRGPNTGELFF. This chain links TRBV15 with TRBJ2-2, with 8 bases identical to TRBD1. There are 16 residues in the CDR3. Germline V gives CDR1 LNHNV, CDR2 YYDKDF (reference sequence). Trimming took 3 bases from V and 2 from J; bases not matched to a gene: 5.

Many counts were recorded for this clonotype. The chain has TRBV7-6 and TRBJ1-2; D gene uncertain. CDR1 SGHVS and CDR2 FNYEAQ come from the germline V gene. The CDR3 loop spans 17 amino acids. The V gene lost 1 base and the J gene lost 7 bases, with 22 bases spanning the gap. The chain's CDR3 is CASSLGDQPILSGGYTF. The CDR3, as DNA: TGTGCCAGCAGCTTAGGAGACCAACCGATACTGAGTGGTGGCTACACCTTC.

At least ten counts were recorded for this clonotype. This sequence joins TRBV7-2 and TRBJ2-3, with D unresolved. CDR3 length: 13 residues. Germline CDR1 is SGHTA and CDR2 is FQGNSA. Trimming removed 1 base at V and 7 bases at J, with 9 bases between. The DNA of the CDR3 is TGTGCCAGCAGCTTAGAGGCTGTATATACGCAGTATTTT. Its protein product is CASSLEAVYTQYF.

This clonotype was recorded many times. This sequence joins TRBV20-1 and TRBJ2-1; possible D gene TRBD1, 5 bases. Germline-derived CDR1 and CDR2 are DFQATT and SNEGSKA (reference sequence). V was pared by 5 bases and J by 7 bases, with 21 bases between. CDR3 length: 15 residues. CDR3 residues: CSAFNQGFMVNEQFF. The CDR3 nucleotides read TGCAGTGCTTTCAACCAGGGTTTTATGGTGAATGAGCAGTTCTTC.

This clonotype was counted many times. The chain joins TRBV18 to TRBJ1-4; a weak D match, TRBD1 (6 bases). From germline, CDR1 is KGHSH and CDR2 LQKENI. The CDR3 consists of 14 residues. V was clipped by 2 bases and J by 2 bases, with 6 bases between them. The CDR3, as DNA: TGTGCCAGCTCACCAGACAGGACTAATGAAAAACTGTTTTTT. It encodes CASSPDRTNEKLFF.

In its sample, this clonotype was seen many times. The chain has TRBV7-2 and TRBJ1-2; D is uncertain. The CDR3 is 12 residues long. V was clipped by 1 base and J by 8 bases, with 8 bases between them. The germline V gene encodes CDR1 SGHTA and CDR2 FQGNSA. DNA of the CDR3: TGTGCCAGCAGCTTAGGGGTACGGGGCTACACCTTC. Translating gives CASSLGVRGYTF.